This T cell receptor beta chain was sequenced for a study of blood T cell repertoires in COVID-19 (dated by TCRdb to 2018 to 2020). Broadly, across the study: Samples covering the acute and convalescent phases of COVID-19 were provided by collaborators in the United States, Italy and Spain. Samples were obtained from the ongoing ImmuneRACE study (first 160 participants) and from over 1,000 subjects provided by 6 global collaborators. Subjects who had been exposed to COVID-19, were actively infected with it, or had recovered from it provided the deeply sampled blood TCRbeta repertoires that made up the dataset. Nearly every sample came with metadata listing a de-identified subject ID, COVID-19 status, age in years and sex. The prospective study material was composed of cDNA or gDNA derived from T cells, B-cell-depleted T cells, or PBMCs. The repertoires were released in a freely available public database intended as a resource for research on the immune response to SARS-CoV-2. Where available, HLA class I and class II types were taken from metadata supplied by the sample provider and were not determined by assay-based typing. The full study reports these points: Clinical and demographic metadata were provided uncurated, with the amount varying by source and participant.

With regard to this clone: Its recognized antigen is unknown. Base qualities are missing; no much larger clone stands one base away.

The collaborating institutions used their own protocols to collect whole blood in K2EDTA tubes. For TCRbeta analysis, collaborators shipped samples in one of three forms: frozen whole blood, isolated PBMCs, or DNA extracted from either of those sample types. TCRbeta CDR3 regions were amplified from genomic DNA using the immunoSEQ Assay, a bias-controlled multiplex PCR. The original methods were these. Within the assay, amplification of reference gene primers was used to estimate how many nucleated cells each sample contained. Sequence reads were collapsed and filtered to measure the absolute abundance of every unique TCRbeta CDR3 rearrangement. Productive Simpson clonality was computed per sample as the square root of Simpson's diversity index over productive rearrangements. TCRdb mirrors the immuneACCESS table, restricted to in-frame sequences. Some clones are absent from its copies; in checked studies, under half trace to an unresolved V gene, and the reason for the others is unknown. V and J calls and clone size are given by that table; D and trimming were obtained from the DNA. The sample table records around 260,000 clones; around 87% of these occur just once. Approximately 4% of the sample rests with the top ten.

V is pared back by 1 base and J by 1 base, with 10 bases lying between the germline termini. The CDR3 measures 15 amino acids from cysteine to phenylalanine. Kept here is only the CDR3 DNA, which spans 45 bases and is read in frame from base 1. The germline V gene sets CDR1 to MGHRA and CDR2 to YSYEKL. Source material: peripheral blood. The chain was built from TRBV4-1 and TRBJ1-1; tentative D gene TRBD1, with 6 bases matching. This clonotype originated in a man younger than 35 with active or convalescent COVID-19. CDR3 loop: CASSQGTASNTEAFF. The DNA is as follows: TGCGCCAGCAGCCAAGGGACAGCATCGAACACTGAAGCTTTCTTT.